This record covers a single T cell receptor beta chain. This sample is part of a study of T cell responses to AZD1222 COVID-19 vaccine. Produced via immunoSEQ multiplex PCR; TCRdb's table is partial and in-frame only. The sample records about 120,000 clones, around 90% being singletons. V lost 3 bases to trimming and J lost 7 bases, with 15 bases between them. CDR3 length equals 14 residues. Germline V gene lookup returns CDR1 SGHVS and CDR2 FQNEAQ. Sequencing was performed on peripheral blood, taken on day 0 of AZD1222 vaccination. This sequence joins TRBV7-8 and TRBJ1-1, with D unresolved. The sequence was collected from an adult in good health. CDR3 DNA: TGTGCCAGCAGCTTGGCCGGGTACCAAATTGAAGCTTTCTTT. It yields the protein CASSLAGYQIEAFF.